A selection of T cell receptor beta chains follows, all from one sample in a study of shared clonotypes between healthy human individuals. The method was immunoSEQ multiplex PCR; TCRdb's version includes in-frame clones alone and lacks a portion of them. This repertoire shows about 1.5 million clones, 95% to 99% found once; its top ten account for approximately 0.45%. Sequenced material: naive CD4+ T cells sorted from blood. These TCRs come from a young man in good health. Each CDR3 is given with its conserved first and last residue. The D gene is left open where the match is weak. Size values are once, few and many counts, or a class for expanded clones, and some rows have none.

TRBD2	TRBV6-5	TRBJ2-7	-	CASSYSAGGSSYEQYF	TGTGCCAGCAGTTACTCGGCGGGAGGCTCCTCCTACGAGCAGTACTTC
TRBD2	TRBV5-6	TRBJ2-7	-	CASSFGGTLSYEQYF	TGTGCCAGCAGCTTCGGGGGGACCCTCTCCTACGAGCAGTACTTC
-	TRBV14	TRBJ2-7	-	CASSQDLTYEQYF	TGTGCCAGCAGCCAAGACCTTACCTACGAGCAGTACTTC
TRBD2	TRBV29-1	TRBJ2-1	-	CSVGGGRGFGEQFF	TGCAGCGTTGGTGGCGGGAGGGGTTTCGGTGAGCAGTTCTTC
TRBD2	TRBV7-2	TRBJ2-2	-	CATSGRNTGELFF	TGTGCCACTAGCGGGAGGAACACCGGGGAGCTGTTTTTT
-	TRBV28	TRBJ1-2	-	CASTEGLANYGYTF	TGTGCCAGCACCGAGGGGCTAGCTAACTATGGCTACACCTTC
TRBD2	TRBV7-2	TRBJ2-4	-	CASSGPSTSGRGNIQYF	TGTGCCAGCAGCGGCCCGTCGACTAGCGGGAGAGGGAACATTCAGTACTTC
-	TRBV7-2	TRBJ1-5	-	CASSLALGPQHF	TGTGCCAGCAGCTTAGCGTTGGGGCCCCAGCATTTT
TRBD2	TRBV5-1	TRBJ2-2	once	CASSIGLAGGPRTGELFF	TGCGCCAGCAGCATCGGACTAGCGGGAGGGCCTCGAACCGGGGAGCTGTTTTTT
-	TRBV28	TRBJ2-7	-	CASMARLYEQYF	TGTGCCAGCATGGCCAGACTCTACGAGCAGTACTTC
-	TRBV28	TRBJ1-2	-	CASSFFGGRNYGYTF	TGTGCCAGCAGTTTCTTCGGGGGGCGCAACTATGGCTACACCTTC
-	TRBV2	TRBJ1-4	-	CASSVDRSPNEKLFF	TGTGCCAGCAGCGTTGACCGCAGTCCCAATGAAAAACTGTTTTTT
-	TRBV6-1	TRBJ1-4	-	CASRVIKGNEKLFF	TGTGCCAGCAGGGTTATAAAGGGGAATGAAAAACTGTTTTTT
-	TRBV9	TRBJ2-1	-	CASSVALRSEQFF	TGTGCCAGCAGCGTAGCTCTGCGGTCTGAGCAGTTCTTC
-	TRBV6-6	TRBJ2-7	-	CASSSNKRLYEQYF	TGTGCCAGCAGTTCAAATAAGAGACTCTACGAGCAGTACTTC
-	TRBV19	TRBJ2-5	-	CASRVGNQETQYF	TGTGCCAGTAGGGTAGGGAACCAAGAGACCCAGTACTTC
-	TRBV5-1	TRBJ2-7	-	CASSLVGGGYEQYF	TGCGCCAGCAGCTTGGTCGGGGGCGGTTACGAGCAGTACTTC